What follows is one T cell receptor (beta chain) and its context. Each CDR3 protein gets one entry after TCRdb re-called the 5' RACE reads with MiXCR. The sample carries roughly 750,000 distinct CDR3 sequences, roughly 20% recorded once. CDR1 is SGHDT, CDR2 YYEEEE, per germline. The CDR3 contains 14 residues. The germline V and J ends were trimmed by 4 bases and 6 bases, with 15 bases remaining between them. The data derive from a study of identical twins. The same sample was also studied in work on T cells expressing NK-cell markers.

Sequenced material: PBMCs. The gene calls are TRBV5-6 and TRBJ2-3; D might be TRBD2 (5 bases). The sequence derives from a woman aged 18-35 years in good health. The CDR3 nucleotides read TGTGCCAGCAGCCCGGTGCGGGTTTGGGATACGCAGTATTTT. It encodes CASSPVRVWDTQYF.